This T cell receptor (beta chain) was recorded in a study of regulatory T cells in long-lasting Graves disease. Study results and caveats: Sharing of public clonotypes was greater in persistent patients (more than 2,500) than in new patients (roughly 1,000).

This clonotype was detected many times. As yet, its antigen is unknown. Time point described: newly diagnosed GD, antithyroid drugs for less than 3 months. From RNA extracted from PBMCs, the TCR library was made. An endocrinology department in Xi'an, China, recruited the patients. Researchers made TCR beta libraries by using iRepertoire HTBI primers and running Arm-PCR on CDR3 regions. TCRdb re-analysed the multiplex PCR reads in MiXCR, keeping a single row per CDR3 protein. The table has some 500,000 distinct CDR3 sequences, roughly 13% seen once. This sample was also put to use in a study of T cells in Graves' hyperthyroidism and ophthalmopathy. That work contributes: Lactation, pregnancy, other autoimmune disease or uncontrolled infection excluded patients.

The sequenced sample was peripheral blood mononuclear cells (PBMCs), obtained at new diagnosis, from a patient treated with antithyroid drugs. This TCR was sampled from a young man with Graves disease.

In DNA, the CDR3 is TGTGCCAGCAGTGAAGACAGGGGGGGCACGTATTTT. It specifies CASSEDRGGTYF. The V gene is TRBV2, the J gene TRBJ2-3; tentative D call: TRBD1 (8 bases). This CDR3 has 12 amino acids. Germline V gene data show CDR1 as SNHLY and CDR2 as FYNNEI. Trimming left V 1 base short and J 14 bases short, with 13 bases between.